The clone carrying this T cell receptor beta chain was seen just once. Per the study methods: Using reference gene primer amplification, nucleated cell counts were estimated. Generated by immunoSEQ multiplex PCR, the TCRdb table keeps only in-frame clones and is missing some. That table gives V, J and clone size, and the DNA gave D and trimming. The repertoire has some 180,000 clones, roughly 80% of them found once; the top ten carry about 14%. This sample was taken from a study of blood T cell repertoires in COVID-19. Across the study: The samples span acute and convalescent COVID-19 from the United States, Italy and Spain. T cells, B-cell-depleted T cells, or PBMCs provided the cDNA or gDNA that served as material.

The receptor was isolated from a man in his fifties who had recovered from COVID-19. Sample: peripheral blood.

The CDR3 loop reads CASSLDSGRAGEQFF. CDR3 DNA sequence: TGCGCCAGCAGCTTGGATAGCGGGAGGGCCGGTGAGCAGTTCTTC. The chain joins TRBV5-1 to TRBJ2-1; 11 nucleotides agree with TRBD2. CDR3 length: 15 residues. Germline values: CDR1 SGHRS, CDR2 YFSETQ. The J segment lost 9 bases and the V segment lost 0 bases, leaving 5 bases of the junction unmatched. Filled out from reference TRBV5-1 and TRBJ2-1, the complete variable domain reads KAGVTQTPRYLIKTRGQQVTLSCSPISGHRSVSWYQQTPGQGLQFLFEYFSETQRNKGNFPGRFSGRQFSNSRSEMNVSTLELGDSALYLCASSLDSGRAGEQFFGPGTRLTVL.